These 28 T cell receptor beta chains share one sample of origin, sequenced in a study of CD8 T cells in Susac syndrome. The authors reverse transcribed roughly 0.5 to 1 ug RNA with random hexamers. TCRdb called the immunoSEQ multiplex PCR reads again in MiXCR, with one record for every CDR3 protein. The sample includes around 170,000 distinct CDR3 sequences, more than 85% of them seen just once. Sequenced material: CD8+ T cells from PBMCs. The source is a human donor with Susac syndrome.

This sequence joins TRBV7-2 and TRBJ1-5; possibly TRBD1 for D (5 bases). This CDR3 region has 16 residues. Germline assignment: CDR1 SGHTA and CDR2 FQGNSA. The germline V and J ends were trimmed by 4 bases and 9 bases, with 22 bases remaining between them. The CDR3 reads CASSSSQGISYGPQHF. The CDR3 DNA reads as TGTGCCAGCAGCTCGTCCCAGGGTATTAGTTACGGGCCCCAGCATTTT.

The chain carries TRBV7-2 and TRBJ2-4; maybe TRBD1 (6 bases). Germline V gene data show CDR1 as SGHTA and CDR2 as FQGNSA. This CDR3 spans 12 amino acids. V dropped 6 bases and J dropped 7 bases, with 10 bases sitting between them. CDR3 DNA: TGTGCCAGCAGGGCTACAGGGAACATTCAGTACTTC. Translating gives CASRATGNIQYF.

The chain uses TRBV20-1 and TRBJ2-7, with D possibly TRBD2 on 6 matching bases. The CDR3 length is 11 residues. CDR1 and CDR2 from the germline V gene are DFQATT and SNEGSKA (reference sequence). The CDR3 is CCAGTGYEQYF. The CDR3 nucleotides are TGCTGCGCCGGGACTGGTTACGAGCAGTACTTC.

The chain is built from TRBV7-9 and TRBJ2-2, with TRBD1 as a possible D gene (7 bases). The CDR3 covers 17 residues. V lost 3 bases to trimming and J lost 4 bases, with 18 bases between them. From germline, CDR1 is SEHNR and CDR2 FQNEAQ (reference sequence). The CDR3 is CASSLIGGGASTGELFF. The CDR3 DNA follows: TGTGCCAGCAGCTTGATTGGAGGGGGCGCAAGCACCGGGGAGCTGTTTTTT.

This clonotype was seen a single time. V usage is TRBV9 and J usage is TRBJ2-5; D perhaps matches TRBD2 (5 bases). V was clipped by 1 base and J by 5 bases, with 27 bases between them. This CDR3 is 19 amino acids long. CDR1 is SGDLS and CDR2 is YYNGEE in the germline V gene. CDR3 residues: CASSVSVASYQMSQETQYF. CDR3 nucleotides: TGTGCCAGCAGCGTATCGGTAGCGTCATATCAGATGTCACAGGAGACCCAGTACTTC.

This rearrangement joins TRBV2 to TRBJ2-5; no clear D gene. The germline gives CDR1 SNHLY, CDR2 FYNNEI. Trimming removed 3 bases from V and 5 bases from J, with 10 bases in between. This CDR3 contains 13 residues. The CDR3 bases are TGTGCCAGCAGTGAGCAGCCCCCGGAGACCCAGTACTTC. Amino acids: CASSEQPPETQYF.

The chain uses TRBV6-6 and TRBJ1-5, with 7 bases that match TRBD1. Germline V lookup: CDR1 MNHNY, CDR2 SVGAGI (reference sequence). The CDR3 totals 11 residues. V shed 7 bases and J 13 bases; nucleotides not matched to a gene: 7. The CDR3 reads CASTSTGEQHF. CDR3 in DNA: TGTGCCAGCACCTCAACAGGGGAACAGCATTTT.

V is TRBV12-3 or TRBV12-4 and J is TRBJ1-1, with TRBD1 identical over 8 bases. V lost 5 bases to trimming and J lost 0 bases; unmatched junction nucleotides: 11. The CDR3 covers 17 residues. CDR3 sequence reads: CASSAPPLTGVNTEAFF. The CDR3 bases are TGTGCCAGCAGTGCTCCTCCGTTGACAGGGGTGAACACTGAAGCTTTCTTT.

The gene calls are TRBV10-3 and TRBJ2-3; 12 bases align to TRBD2. The trim removed 6 bases at V and 0 bases at J, leaving 7 bases unmatched. The CDR3 covers 17 residues. The V gene's germline CDR1 is ENHRY and CDR2 SYGVKD. This CDR3 is CAIRETSGGLSTDTQYF. The CDR3 bases are TGTGCCATCAGGGAGACTAGCGGGGGCCTAAGCACAGATACGCAGTATTTT.

This clonotype has only one observation. V gene TRBV21-1 combines with J gene TRBJ2-5; TRBD2 is the table's D call and was not checked against the DNA. TRBV21-1 is classified as a pseudogene. The CDR3 spans 15 residues. CDR3 coding DNA: TGTGCCAGCAGCCCCCGACTAGCGCAACAAGAGACCCAGTACTTC. Amino acids: CASSPRLAQQETQYF.

The J gene is TRBJ1-2, the V gene TRBV6-5; a possible D gene is TRBD1 (6 bases). The CDR3 length is 17 residues. Germline V gene data show CDR1 as MNHEY and CDR2 as SVGAGI. The V end lost 0 bases, the J end lost 4 bases, and 18 bases lay between the germline ends. The CDR3 coding sequence is TGTGCCAGCAGTTACTCTCCTCGGGGGGCTTTGATCTATGGCTACACCTTC. Its translation: CASSYSPRGALIYGYTF.

This clonotype turned up a few times. The chain links TRBV5-6 to TRBJ2-2, with D perhaps being TRBD1 or TRBD2 (5 bases each). The V end was cut by 4 bases, the J end by 6 bases, with 7 bases between. Germline V CDR1 and CDR2: SGHDT, YYEEEE. CDR3 length equals 12 residues. The CDR3: CASSEGSGELFF. CDR3 coding DNA: TGTGCCAGCAGCGAGGGGTCCGGGGAGCTGTTTTTT. The whole variable domain, filled in from reference TRBV5-6 and TRBJ2-2, reads DAGVTQSPTHLIKTRGQQVTLRCSPKSGHDTVSWYQQALGQGPQFIFQYYEEEERQRGNFPDRFSGHQFPNYSSELNVNALLLGDSALYLCASSEGSGELFFGEGSRLTVL.

This clonotype was seen only once. This chain connects TRBV6-6 to TRBJ1-4, with D tentatively TRBD1 (5 bases). This CDR3 comprises 16 residues. The V end was cut by 6 bases, the J end by 0 bases, with 14 bases between. Germline lookup yields CDR1 MNHNY and CDR2 SVGAGI (reference sequence). The CDR3, as DNA: TGTGCCAGCAGGCTAGACAGCCTTGCAACTAATGAAAAACTGTTTTTT. Translated: CASRLDSLATNEKLFF.

The rearrangement joins TRBV30 to TRBJ2-3, with 11 bases aligning to TRBD2. Per the germline V gene, CDR1 is GTSNPN and CDR2 is SVGIG (reference sequence). The CDR3 spans 14 residues. After removal of 4 bases from V and 4 bases from J, the junction contained 4 bases not matched to a gene. Written as DNA, the CDR3 is TGTGCCTGGACCCTAGCGGGGGGATCAGATACGCAGTATTTT. Protein: CAWTLAGGSDTQYF. Full variable domain (rest looked up from reference TRBV30 and TRBJ2-3): SQTIHQWPATLVQPVGSPLSLECTVEGTSNPNLYWYRQAAGRGLQLLFYSVGIGQISSEVPQNLSASRPQDRQFILSSKKLLLSDSGFYLCAWTLAGGSDTQYFGPGTRLTVL.

V gene TRBV4-1 combines with J gene TRBJ2-7; D may be TRBD1 (6 bases). This CDR3 spans 15 amino acids. The V end was cut by 3 bases, the J end by 6 bases, with 18 bases between. CDR1 and CDR2 (germline): MGHRA, YSYEKL. CDR3 protein: CASSHTRGRHTEQYF. The CDR3 coding sequence is TGCGCCAGCAGCCACACAAGGGGGAGACACACCGAGCAGTACTTC.

The CDR3 loop is CASSLRDRGLDEQYF. CDR3 sequence (DNA): TGTGCCAGCAGTTTACGCGACAGGGGGCTGGACGAGCAGTACTTC. The chain couples TRBV28 to TRBJ2-7, with 10 bases matching TRBD1. The CDR3 is 15 residues long. With V trimmed by 2 bases and J by 5 bases, 6 bases remained unmatched. Germline CDR1 and CDR2: MDHEN and SYDVKM.

This chain uses TRBV5-1 with TRBJ2-3; TRBD2 is a possible D gene (6 bases). The CDR3 is made up of 15 amino acids. Between the trimmed V and J ends, which lost 5 bases and 0 bases, there was a span of 13 bases. Germline assignment: CDR1 SGHRS and CDR2 YFSETQ. The CDR3 region has the DNA TGCGCCAGCAGAACTAGCAGCACTAGCACAGATACGCAGTATTTT. Translation gives CASRTSSTSTDTQYF.

The rearrangement joins TRBV12-3 or TRBV12-4 to TRBJ1-2; weak D call: TRBD1 (6 bases). CDR3 length equals 16 residues. Trimming took off 4 bases at V and 5 bases at J, with 20 bases between the two ends. The CDR3 DNA reads TGTGCCAGCAGTTCTCTTTTAACAGGGTACCCGTATGGCTACACCTTC. It translates to CASSSLLTGYPYGYTF.

The chain links TRBV2 to TRBJ1-2; D is ambiguous. CDR1 SNHLY and CDR2 FYNNEI come from the germline V gene. The ends were cut back, 7 bases at V and 2 bases at J, with 5 bases in the middle. The CDR3 length is 11 residues. The CDR3 sequence is CASTANYGYTF. The CDR3 DNA sequence: TGTGCCAGCACCGCAAACTATGGCTACACCTTC. The complete variable domain, with remaining parts taken from reference TRBV2 and TRBJ1-2, reads EPEVTQTPSHQVTQMGQEVILRCVPISNHLYFYWYRQILGQKVEFLVSFYNNEISEKSEIFDDQFSVERPDGSNFTLKIRSTKLEDSAMYFCASTANYGYTFGSGTRLTVV.

In its sample, this clonotype was seen once. The chain carries TRBV7-8 and TRBJ2-7; TRBD2 agrees at 11 bases. Germline V gene sequence: CDR1 SGHVS, CDR2 FQNEAQ. The CDR3 runs to 15 residues. The V segment lost 5 bases and the J segment 2 bases; nucleotides outside the gene matches: 5. CDR3 sequence reads: CASSVTSGGPYEQYF. In nucleotides, the CDR3 is TGTGCCAGCAGCGTCACTAGCGGGGGACCCTACGAGCAGTACTTC. Complete variable domain (other parts from reference TRBV7-8 and TRBJ2-7): GAGVSQSPRYKVAKRGQDVALRCDPISGHVSLFWYQQALGQGPEFLTYFQNEAQLDKSGLPSDRFFAERPEGSVSTLKIQRTQQEDSAVYLCASSVTSGGPYEQYFGPGTRLTVT.

This chain uses TRBV5-1 with TRBJ1-1, with D uncertain. With 0 bases removed from V and 1 base from J, the gap between germline ends came to 7 bases. CDR3 length equals 14 residues. Germline CDR1 is SGHRS and CDR2 is YFSETQ. The CDR3 DNA is TGCGCCAGCAGCTTGGATTTGCGGAACACTGAAGCTTTCTTT. Translated: CASSLDLRNTEAFF.

CDR3 sequence: CASSLGGGPPDTQYF. The DNA for the CDR3 is TGTGCCAGCAGTTTAGGCGGGGGGCCCCCAGATACGCAGTATTTT. J is TRBJ2-3 and V is TRBV12-3 or TRBV12-4; 8 bases match TRBD2. The CDR3 is 15 residues long. Trimming cost V 1 base and J 4 bases; bases outside gene matches: 4.

The V gene is TRBV3-1, the J gene TRBJ1-1, with D uncertain. The CDR3 covers 13 residues. Trimming took off 4 bases at V and 4 bases at J, with 10 bases between the two ends. From germline, CDR1 is LGHDT and CDR2 YNNKEL (reference sequence). The CDR3 region has the DNA TGTGCCAGCAGCCGTCGCACCGGCACTGAAGCTTTCTTT. This translates into CASSRRTGTEAFF.

This chain joins TRBV11-2 and TRBJ2-7; D is unclear. This CDR3 is built from 13 residues. V lost 5 bases, J lost 5 bases, and 13 bases lay in between. Germline assignment: CDR1 SGHAT and CDR2 FQNNGV. CDR3 sequence (DNA): TGTGCCAGCAGCCCACCTCTTTCCCACGAGCAGTACTTC. Its translation: CASSPPLSHEQYF.

This clonotype was counted a single time. CDR3 residues: CATSRGWGSGYMEQFF. CDR3 in DNA: TGTGCCACCAGCAGAGGATGGGGATCTGGTTATATGGAGCAGTTCTTC. The chain has TRBV15 and TRBJ2-1; no clear D. The germline CDR1 and CDR2 sequences are LNHNV and YYDKDF (reference sequence). The CDR3 runs 16 residues. Trimming stripped 1 base from V and 10 bases from J, with 20 bases between.

The chain has TRBV3-1 and TRBJ1-2; D is perhaps TRBD1 (5 bases). V was clipped by 3 bases and J by 4 bases, with 18 bases between them. The CDR3 totals 16 residues. In germline, CDR1 is LGHDT, CDR2 YNNKEL (reference sequence). The CDR3 DNA reads TGTGCCAGCAGCCAGGGACTGGGGGAAGGTAGCTATGGCTACACCTTC. It encodes CASSQGLGEGSYGYTF.

V usage is TRBV7-2 and J usage is TRBJ2-7; D unresolved. V gave up 0 bases and J gave up 0 bases, with 9 bases separating them. The germline CDR1 and CDR2 sequences are SGHTA and FQGNSA. There are 15 residues in the CDR3. DNA of the CDR3: TGTGCCAGCAGCTTAGCGGGTTCGTACTCCTACGAGCAGTACTTC. It codes for CASSLAGSYSYEQYF.

The V gene is TRBV5-4, the J gene TRBJ2-1; the match to TRBD1 covers 11 bases. Germline V CDR1 and CDR2: SGHNT, YYREEE (reference sequence). The ends lost 3 bases at V and 8 bases at J; junction bases unmatched: 4. The CDR3 spans 14 residues. The CDR3, as DNA: TGTGCCAGCAGCTACGGACAGGGGGCCTATGAGCAGTTCTTC. It codes for CASSYGQGAYEQFF.